The 15 T cell receptor beta chains in this list originate from one sample, sequenced in a study of shared clonotypes between healthy human individuals. Measured with immunoSEQ multiplex PCR; TCRdb has only the in-frame clones, and not every one. Among roughly 410,000 clones listed, about 96% were seen once. Sequencing was done on a sample of memory CD8+ T cells sorted from blood. The subset is: CD45RO+ cells pooled with CCR7-negative TemRA cells. The origin of the receptors is a man in his thirties or forties in good health.

The V gene is TRBV5-1, the J gene TRBJ2-1, with TRBD2 matching 8 bases. Germline CDR1 and CDR2: SGHRS and YFSETQ. The J segment lost 7 bases and the V segment lost 0 bases, leaving 9 bases of the junction unmatched. The CDR3 consists of 16 residues. The DNA of the CDR3 is TGCGCCAGCAGCTTGGCAGCGGGGGTTTTTTCGAATGAGCAGTTCTTC. Amino acids: CASSLAAGVFSNEQFF.

The chain couples TRBV5-1 to TRBJ2-4, with D uncertain. Per germline, CDR1 SGHRS and CDR2 YFSETQ. This CDR3 has 18 amino acids. V lost 2 bases and J lost 0, with 18 bases in between. CDR3 nucleotides: TGCGCCAGCAGCTTTGGGCGGTACTCTATCCTAGCCAAAAACATTCAGTACTTC. This gives the protein CASSFGRYSILAKNIQYF.

The J gene is TRBJ2-1, the V gene TRBV10-1; maybe TRBD2 (5 bases). The CDR3 runs 13 residues. Germline assignment: CDR1 WNHNN and CDR2 SYGVQD (reference sequence). V gave up 3 bases and J gave up 6 bases, with 9 bases separating them. The CDR3 sequence is CASSEYRGNEQFF. The CDR3 DNA sequence: TGCGCCAGCAGTGAATACCGGGGCAATGAGCAGTTCTTC.

The rearrangement links TRBV6-6 to TRBJ1-1; TRBD1 is a possible D gene (6 bases). The CDR3 contains 14 residues. Germline CDR1 is MNHNY and CDR2 is SVGAGI (reference sequence). V shed 5 bases and J shed 0 bases, with 10 bases lying between them. The DNA for the CDR3 is TGTGCCAGCAGTACTACAGGGTTGAACACTGAAGCTTTCTTT. This translates into CASSTTGLNTEAFF.

V gene TRBV5-1 combines with J gene TRBJ2-5, with D possibly being TRBD2 (5 bases). This CDR3 contains 15 residues. The V gene lost 0 bases and the J gene lost 2 bases, with 11 bases spanning the gap. The germline CDR1 and CDR2 sequences are SGHRS and YFSETQ. The CDR3 region is CASSLGTALQETQYF. In nucleotides, the CDR3 is TGCGCCAGCAGCTTGGGGACTGCCCTTCAAGAGACCCAGTACTTC.

The chain recombines TRBV4-1 with TRBJ1-1; D may be TRBD1 (6 bases). Germline V gene data show CDR1 as MGHRA and CDR2 as YSYEKL. This CDR3 spans 14 amino acids. Deletions cut 7 bases from V and 1 base from J, with 13 bases between. The CDR3 reads CASTLGQPNTEAFF. Written as DNA, the CDR3 is TGCGCCAGCACCCTCGGACAGCCGAACACTGAAGCTTTCTTT.

The V gene is TRBV7-9, the J gene TRBJ2-5, with D perhaps TRBD1 (7 bases). Trimming pared 0 bases from V and 5 bases from J, leaving 10 bases between. The length of the CDR3 is 14 residues. CDR1 SEHNR and CDR2 FQNEAQ come from the germline V gene (reference sequence). The CDR3 DNA sequence: TGTGCCAGCAGCTTAGCGGCGGGACAGGAGACCCAGTACTTC. It encodes CASSLAAGQETQYF.

V is TRBV6-1 and J is TRBJ2-5; D gene unclear. The V and J ends lost 8 bases and 3 bases respectively, with 16 bases between them. The CDR3 is 14 residues long. Germline V gives CDR1 MNHNS, CDR2 SASEGT. The CDR3 DNA reads as TGTGCCAGCGCGGTTGGCAATTCCAAAGAGACCCAGTACTTC. Protein sequence: CASAVGNSKETQYF.

In DNA, the CDR3 is TGTGCCAGCAGTTACTCGGGAGGGAACTACGAGCAGTACTTC. Translating gives CASSYSGGNYEQYF. The rearrangement uses TRBV6-6 and TRBJ2-7; TRBD2 matches at 7 bases. V lost 0 bases to trimming and J lost 3 bases; unmatched junction nucleotides: 2. The CDR3 consists of 14 residues. The germline CDR1 and CDR2 sequences are MNHNY and SVGAGI (reference sequence).

J is TRBJ2-3 and V is TRBV11-1, with D possibly matching TRBD1 (6 bases). CDR1 is SGHAT, CDR2 FQDESV, per germline (reference sequence). CDR3 size: 16 residues. Trimming shortened V by 5 bases and J by 1 base, and 16 bases separated the two germline ends. CDR3 sequence: CASSPGQSYGTDTQYF. The CDR3 bases are TGTGCCAGCAGCCCAGGACAGAGCTATGGCACAGATACGCAGTATTTT.

This sequence joins TRBV5-1 and TRBJ2-3, with 7 bases fitting TRBD1. V was pared by 0 bases and J by 3 bases, with 4 bases of the junction left unmatched. Germline V CDR1 and CDR2: SGHRS, YFSETQ. The CDR3 is 15 amino acids. The CDR3 region is CASSLGSGGTDTQYF. The DNA of the CDR3 is TGCGCCAGCAGCTTGGGGTCAGGGGGTACAGATACGCAGTATTTT.

With regard to this clone: The sample contains more than one DNA sequence encoding this CDR3. The V gene is TRBV5-5, the J gene TRBJ2-3, with D unresolved. Trimming took 0 bases from V and 1 from J, leaving 3 bases between them. Germline V lookup: CDR1 SGHKS, CDR2 YYEKEE (reference sequence). The CDR3 contains 13 residues. The CDR3 DNA reads TGTGCCAGCAGCTTGGCCGGCACAGATACGCAGTATTTT. Translation gives CASSLAGTDTQYF.

The rearrangement uses TRBV5-6 and TRBJ2-6; possibly TRBD1 for D (5 bases). Between the trimmed V and J ends, which lost 4 bases and 0 bases, there was a span of 14 bases. The CDR3 is 17 amino acids. The germline V gene has CDR1 SGHDT and CDR2 YYEEEE. The DNA for the CDR3 is TGTGCCAGCAGCCCTGGACATTCGGTCTCTGGGGCCAACGTCCTGACTTTC. Amino acids: CASSPGHSVSGANVLTF. The whole variable domain, remainder taken from reference TRBV5-6 and TRBJ2-6, is DAGVTQSPTHLIKTRGQQVTLRCSPKSGHDTVSWYQQALGQGPQFIFQYYEEEERQRGNFPDRFSGHQFPNYSSELNVNALLLGDSALYLCASSPGHSVSGANVLTFGAGSRLTVL.

The V call is TRBV28, the J call TRBJ1-2; D unclear. The CDR3 has 13 residues. The germline V and J ends were trimmed by 3 bases and 8 bases, with 13 bases remaining between them. Germline-derived CDR1 and CDR2 are MDHEN and SYDVKM. CDR3 amino acids: CASSFLEGGGYTF. The CDR3 DNA is TGTGCCAGCAGTTTTCTCGAAGGTGGCGGCTACACCTTC.

CDR3: CACGQPYEQYF. The CDR3 nucleotides are TGTGCCTGCGGACAGCCTTACGAGCAGTACTTC. This chain joins TRBV30 and TRBJ2-7; TRBD1 is a possible D gene (6 bases). V lost 6 bases to trimming and J lost 4 bases, with 10 bases between them. CDR1 and CDR2 (germline): GTSNPN, SVGIG (reference sequence). The CDR3 is made up of 11 amino acids. Full variable domain (missing parts from reference TRBV30 and TRBJ2-7): SQTIHQWPATLVQPVGSPLSLECTVEGTSNPNLYWYRQAAGRGLQLLFYSVGIGQISSEVPQNLSASRPQDRQFILSSKKLLLSDSGFYLCACGQPYEQYFGPGTRLTVT.